A single sample is the source of the 10 T cell receptor beta chains below, sequenced in a study of CD8 T cells in ankylosing spondylitis. General study results and limits: A TCR beta motif made of roughly eight highly homologous variants seemed typical of ankylosing spondylitis blood.

The antigens these receptors bind are not known. TCRdb re-called the 5' RACE reads with MiXCR, one entry per CDR3 protein. The sample records 450,000 to 550,000 distinct CDR3 sequences, approximately 5% being singletons. What was sequenced was blood, either unsorted or a sorted T cell fraction (not recorded which). These receptors came from a male donor with ankylosing spondylitis.

There are many counts of this clonotype. The J gene is TRBJ1-2, the V gene TRBV20-1; weak D call: TRBD1 (5 bases). This CDR3 has 13 residues. V lost 6 bases to trimming and J lost 8 bases, with 19 bases between them. The germline gives CDR1 DFQATT, CDR2 SNEGSKA (reference sequence). In DNA form, the CDR3 reads TGCAGTGCCCCTTCGGGGGGGTTACGCGGCTACACCTTC. Its protein product is CSAPSGGLRGYTF.

This clonotype was counted a few times. The chain is built from TRBV9 and TRBJ2-5; 13 bases map to TRBD2. CDR3 length: 15 residues. Germline-derived CDR1 and CDR2 are SGDLS and YYNGEE. V shed 4 bases, J shed 7 bases, and the junction held 7 bases outside the gene matches. The CDR3 loop reads CASSPRLAGGWTQYF. The CDR3 DNA sequence: TGTGCCAGCAGCCCCCGACTAGCGGGGGGTTGGACCCAGTACTTC. The full variable domain, completed using reference TRBV9 and TRBJ2-5, is DSGVTQTPKHLITATGQRVTLRCSPRSGDLSVYWYQQSLDQGLQFLIQYYNGEERAKGNILERFSAQQFPDLHSELNLSSLELGDSALYFCASSPRLAGGWTQYFGPGTRLLVL.

This clonotype was seen only a few times. The chain employs TRBV7-2 and TRBJ2-7; the D gene could be TRBD1 or TRBD2 (5 bases each). The CDR3 length is 16 residues. Trimming took off 1 base at V and 1 base at J, with 14 bases between the two ends. Germline V CDR1 and CDR2: SGHTA, FQGNSA. CDR3 in DNA: TGTGCCAGCAGCTTAGGCCGGGACGGATTTTCCTACGAGCAGTACTTC. Its translation: CASSLGRDGFSYEQYF.

This clonotype has a count of ten or more. J is TRBJ2-7 and V is TRBV20-1; a possible D gene is TRBD1 (9 bases). CDR3 length equals 16 residues. Germline lookup yields CDR1 DFQATT and CDR2 SNEGSKA (reference sequence). Between the trimmed V and J ends, which lost 3 bases and 3 bases, there was a span of 21 bases. The CDR3 sequence: CSASAGGETGGYEQYF. For the CDR3, the DNA is TGCAGTGCTAGCGCGGGGGGAGAGACAGGGGGCTACGAGCAGTACTTC.

This clonotype was seen ten or more times. The genes are TRBV6-5 and TRBJ1-1; TRBD1 aligns across 8 bases. Germline assignment: CDR1 MNHEY and CDR2 SVGAGI. V dropped 2 bases and J dropped 12; count of bases not matched to a gene: 11. The CDR3 spans 14 residues. The CDR3 reads CASSYAGGESRTFF. The DNA for the CDR3 is TGTGCCAGCAGTTACGCAGGGGGCGAATCGAGAACTTTCTTT.

This clonotype has a count of ten or more. The gene calls are TRBV5-6 and TRBJ2-4; D gene ambiguous. The V end was cut by 2 bases, the J end by 4 bases, with 10 bases between. This CDR3 has 14 amino acids. Germline V gene lookup returns CDR1 SGHDT and CDR2 YYEEEE. CDR3 in DNA: TGTGCCAGCAGCTTTTGGGAAAGTAAAAACATTCAGTACTTC. Its translation: CASSFWESKNIQYF.

This clonotype was counted at least ten times. The rearrangement uses TRBV7-6 and TRBJ1-1; D is possibly TRBD1 (6 bases). This CDR3 contains 14 residues. V lost 5 bases, J lost 1 base, and 11 bases lay in between. Germline V gene data show CDR1 as SGHVS and CDR2 as FNYEAQ. The CDR3 bases are TGTGCCAGCAGCCAAGGGACATCGAACACTGAAGCTTTCTTT. As protein: CASSQGTSNTEAFF.

This clonotype has ten or more counts. The V and J genes are TRBV15 and TRBJ2-1, with a possible D match to TRBD1 (5 bases). The CDR3 spans 15 residues. The germline V gene has CDR1 LNHNV and CDR2 YYDKDF (reference sequence). Trimming cost V 1 base and J 8 bases, with 15 bases left between them. DNA of the CDR3: TGTGCCACCAGCAGAGGAGTCAGGGTAGAGGATGAGCAGTTCTTC. Its protein product is CATSRGVRVEDEQFF.

The V gene is TRBV12-3 or TRBV12-4, the J gene TRBJ2-3; 8 nucleotides agree with TRBD1. The length of the CDR3 is 16 residues. Trimming at V came to 0 bases and at J to 2 bases, leaving 4 bases not matched to a gene. CDR3 residues: CASSLADRASTDTQYF. CDR3 coding DNA: TGTGCCAGCAGTTTAGCGGACAGGGCCTCCACAGATACGCAGTATTTT.

This clonotype was counted ten times or more. The DNA for the CDR3 is TGTGCCAGCAGCCGCCGGCTAGCGGGCACCTACCCTAGCACAGATACGCAGTATTTT. Its translation: CASSRRLAGTYPSTDTQYF. J is TRBJ2-3 and V is TRBV6-1; 8 nucleotides match TRBD2. This CDR3 is 19 amino acids long. The trim removed 6 bases at V and 0 bases at J, leaving 17 bases unmatched. Germline CDR1 is MNHNS and CDR2 is SASEGT.